This TCR beta chain is drawn from a study of blood T cell repertoires in COVID-19. Study overall: Spain, Italy and the United States supplied samples that represented acute and convalescent COVID-19. Sources were T cells, B-cell-depleted T cells, or PBMCs; the material itself was cDNA or gDNA.

Assay used: immunoSEQ multiplex PCR; TCRdb lists only in-frame clones, some missing. The data show roughly 200,000 clones, around 90% seen once. J was trimmed by 7 bases and V by 6 bases; bases with no gene match: 6. Germline CDR1 MNHEY, CDR2 SVGAGI. The CDR3 contains 14 residues. The V call is TRBV6-5, the J call TRBJ2-1; 10 nucleotides align to TRBD1. Sequencing used PBMCs or T cells enriched from blood (not recorded which). This TCR derives from a woman aged 25 to 39 who had recovered from COVID-19. The CDR3 sequence is CASREGTGVNEQFF. CDR3 nucleotides: TGTGCCAGCAGGGAGGGGACAGGGGTGAATGAGCAGTTCTTC.